The clone carrying this T cell receptor beta chain was found many times. Its antigen is currently unknown. This CDR3 region has 11 residues. V lost 5 bases and J 9 bases, leaving 11 bases between the germline ends. Looked up from germline, CDR1 is SQVTM and CDR2 is ANQGSEA. This sample was taken from a study of CD8 T cells in ankylosing spondylitis. Study-level points and caveats: Ankylosing spondylitis blood seemed to carry a telltale TCR beta motif made of several highly homologous variants. Significantly higher representation of disease-linked clones was reported for matched ankylosing spondylitis synovial fluid. With a CD8+ phenotype, disease-linked clones were relatively rare in peripheral blood. Earlier reports found some motif variants in synovial fluid and blood in reactive arthritis.

The authors made TCR beta libraries by quantitative 5'-RACE with molecular barcodes. TCRdb called the 5' RACE reads again in MiXCR, with one record for every CDR3 protein. The sample records about 220,000 distinct CDR3 sequences, 7.3% being singletons. This receptor was taken from a male donor with ankylosing spondylitis. The chain uses TRBV29-1 and TRBJ2-1; no definite D call. Specimen: blood, either unsorted or a sorted T cell fraction (not recorded which). The CDR3 coding sequence is TGCAGCGTTCGAGACTTTGGTGAGCAGTTCTTC. Amino acid sequence: CSVRDFGEQFF.